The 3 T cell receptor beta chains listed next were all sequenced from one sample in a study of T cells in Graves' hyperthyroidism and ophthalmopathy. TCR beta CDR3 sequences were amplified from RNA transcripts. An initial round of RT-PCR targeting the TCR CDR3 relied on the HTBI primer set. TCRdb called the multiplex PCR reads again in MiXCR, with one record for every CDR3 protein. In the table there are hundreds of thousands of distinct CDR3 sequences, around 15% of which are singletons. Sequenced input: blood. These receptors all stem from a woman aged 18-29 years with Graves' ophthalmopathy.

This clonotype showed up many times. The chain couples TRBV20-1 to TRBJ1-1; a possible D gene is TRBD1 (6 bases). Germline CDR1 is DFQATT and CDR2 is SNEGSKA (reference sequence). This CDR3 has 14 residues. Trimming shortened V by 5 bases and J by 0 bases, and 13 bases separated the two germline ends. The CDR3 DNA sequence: TGCAGTGCTCCTAAAGGGGGACTGAACACTGAAGCTTTCTTT. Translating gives CSAPKGGLNTEAFF.

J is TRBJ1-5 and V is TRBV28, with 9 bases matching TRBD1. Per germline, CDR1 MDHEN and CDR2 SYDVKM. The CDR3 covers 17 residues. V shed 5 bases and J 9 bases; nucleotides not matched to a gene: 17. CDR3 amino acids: CASSPTKPGQGGGPQHF. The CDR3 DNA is TGTGCCAGCAGTCCGACGAAGCCGGGACAGGGAGGAGGGCCCCAGCATTTT.

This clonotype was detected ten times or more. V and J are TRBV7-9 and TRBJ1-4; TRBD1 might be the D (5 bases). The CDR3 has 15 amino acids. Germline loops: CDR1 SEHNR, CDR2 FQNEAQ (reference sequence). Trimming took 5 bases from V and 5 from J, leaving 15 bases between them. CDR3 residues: CASSQATDPNEKLFF. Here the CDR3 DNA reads TGTGCCAGCAGCCAAGCGACAGATCCAAATGAAAAACTGTTTTTT.